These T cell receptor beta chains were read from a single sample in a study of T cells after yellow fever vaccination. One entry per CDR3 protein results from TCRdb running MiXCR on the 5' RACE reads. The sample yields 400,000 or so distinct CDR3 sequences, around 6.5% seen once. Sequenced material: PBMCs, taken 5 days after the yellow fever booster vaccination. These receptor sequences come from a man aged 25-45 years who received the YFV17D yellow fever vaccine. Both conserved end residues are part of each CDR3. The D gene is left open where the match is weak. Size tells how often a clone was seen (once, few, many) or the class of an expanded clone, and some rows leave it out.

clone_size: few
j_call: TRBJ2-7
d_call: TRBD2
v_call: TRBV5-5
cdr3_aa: CASSLGVAGVSYEQYF
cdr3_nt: TGTGCCAGCAGCTTGGGAGTAGCGGGAGTATCGTACGAGCAGTACTTC

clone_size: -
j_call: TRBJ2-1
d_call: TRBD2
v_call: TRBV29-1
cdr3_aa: CSVFGLAGGPNEQFF
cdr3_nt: TGCAGCGTTTTTGGGTTAGCGGGAGGGCCCAATGAGCAGTTCTTC

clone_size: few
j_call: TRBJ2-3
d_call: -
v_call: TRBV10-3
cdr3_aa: CATKDSTTDTQYF
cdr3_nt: TGTGCCACAAAAGACAGTACTACAGATACGCAGTATTTT

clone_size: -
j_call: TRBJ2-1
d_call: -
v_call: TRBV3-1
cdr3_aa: CASSLRLGESYNEQFF
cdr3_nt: TGTGCCAGCAGCCTCCGGTTGGGTGAGTCCTACAATGAGCAGTTCTTC

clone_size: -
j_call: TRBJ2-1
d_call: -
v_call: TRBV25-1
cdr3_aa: CASSEGGRWREGEQFF
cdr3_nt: TGTGCCAGCAGTGAAGGGGGGAGGTGGCGGGAAGGTGAGCAGTTCTTC

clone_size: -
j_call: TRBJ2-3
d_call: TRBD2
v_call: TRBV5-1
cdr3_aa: CASSSTSGGSTDTQYF
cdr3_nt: TGCGCCAGCAGCTCAACTAGCGGGGGTAGCACAGATACGCAGTATTTT

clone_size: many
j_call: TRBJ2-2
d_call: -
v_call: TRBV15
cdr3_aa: CATSTRVVGELFF
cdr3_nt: TGTGCCACCAGCACGAGGGTAGTCGGGGAGCTGTTTTTT

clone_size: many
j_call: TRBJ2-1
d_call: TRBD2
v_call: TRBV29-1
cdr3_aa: CSAAGVADEQFF
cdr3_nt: TGCAGCGCAGCGGGAGTAGCGGATGAGCAGTTCTTC

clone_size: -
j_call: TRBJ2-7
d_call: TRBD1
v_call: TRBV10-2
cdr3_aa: CASCISTGSYEQYF
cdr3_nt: TGCGCCAGCTGTATTTCGACAGGGTCCTACGAGCAGTACTTC

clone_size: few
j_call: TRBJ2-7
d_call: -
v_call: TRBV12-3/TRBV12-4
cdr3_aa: CASRSFSGGLYEQYF
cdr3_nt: TGTGCCAGCAGATCCTTTAGCGGAGGTCTCTACGAGCAGTACTTC

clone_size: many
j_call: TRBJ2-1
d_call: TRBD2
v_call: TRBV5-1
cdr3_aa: CASSLAGVSNEQFF
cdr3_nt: TGCGCCAGCAGCCTAGCGGGAGTGAGCAATGAGCAGTTCTTC

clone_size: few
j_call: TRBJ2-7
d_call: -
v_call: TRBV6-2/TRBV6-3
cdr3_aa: CASSGYSYEQYF
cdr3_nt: TGTGCCAGCTCAGGCTACTCCTACGAGCAGTACTTC

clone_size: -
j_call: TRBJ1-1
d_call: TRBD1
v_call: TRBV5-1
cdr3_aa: CASSAGGNTEAFF
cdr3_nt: TGCGCCAGCAGCGCAGGGGGGAACACTGAAGCTTTCTTT

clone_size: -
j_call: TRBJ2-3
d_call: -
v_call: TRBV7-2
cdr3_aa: CASSWSVGSDTQYF
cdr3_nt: TGTGCCAGCAGCTGGAGCGTGGGGTCAGATACGCAGTATTTT

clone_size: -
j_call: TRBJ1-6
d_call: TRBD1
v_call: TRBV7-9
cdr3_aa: CASSSSSQGFSSPLHF
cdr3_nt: TGTGCCAGCAGCTCATCCTCACAGGGGTTTTCTTCACCCCTCCACTTT

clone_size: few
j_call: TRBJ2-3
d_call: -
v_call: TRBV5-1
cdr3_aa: CASSLLSGSTDTQYF
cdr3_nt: TGCGCCAGCAGCTTGCTTAGCGGAAGCACAGATACGCAGTATTTT

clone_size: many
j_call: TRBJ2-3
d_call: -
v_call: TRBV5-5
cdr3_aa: CASSLGSGGGDTQYF
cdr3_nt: TGTGCCAGCAGCTTGGGGTCTGGGGGTGGTGATACGCAGTATTTT

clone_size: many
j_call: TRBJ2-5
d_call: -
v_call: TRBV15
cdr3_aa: CATSNPGSGNQETQYF
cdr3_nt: TGTGCCACCTCTAACCCGGGTAGCGGAAACCAAGAGACCCAGTACTTC

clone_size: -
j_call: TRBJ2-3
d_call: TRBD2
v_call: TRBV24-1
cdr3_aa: CATSDGLAGDNTDTQYF
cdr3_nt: TGTGCCACCAGTGATGGACTAGCGGGAGATAACACAGATACGCAGTATTTT

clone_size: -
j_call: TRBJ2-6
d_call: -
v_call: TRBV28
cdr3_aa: CATRLGGANVLTF
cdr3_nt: TGTGCCACCCGACTGGGGGGGGCCAACGTCCTGACTTTC

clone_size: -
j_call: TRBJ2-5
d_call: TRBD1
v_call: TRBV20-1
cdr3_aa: CSAFRGDRGGETQYF
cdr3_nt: TGCAGTGCTTTCCGGGGAGACAGGGGAGGAGAGACCCAGTACTTC

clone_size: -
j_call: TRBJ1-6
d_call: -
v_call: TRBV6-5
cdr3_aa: CASSYSLTGSNNSPLHF
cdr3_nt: TGTGCCAGCAGTTACTCTCTTACAGGGTCCAATAATTCACCCCTCCACTTT

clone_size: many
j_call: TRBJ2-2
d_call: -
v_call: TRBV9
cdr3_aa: CASSVAGTRDTGELFF
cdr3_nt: TGTGCCAGCAGCGTCGCAGGGACGCGAGACACCGGGGAGCTGTTTTTT

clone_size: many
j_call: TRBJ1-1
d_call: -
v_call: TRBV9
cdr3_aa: CASSPEGRGGMNTEAFF
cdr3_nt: TGTGCCAGCAGCCCCGAAGGCAGGGGAGGGATGAACACTGAAGCTTTCTTT